This entry lists 28 T cell receptor beta chains sequenced from one sample in a study of T-cell reconstitution after alpha-beta-depleted transplantation in children. As it was prepared, the TCRbeta library received unique molecular identifiers. TCRdb re-called the PCR reads through MiXCR, storing one row per CDR3 protein. The repertoire holds over 100,000 distinct CDR3 sequences, with about a tenth as singletons. The source material was PBMCs, sampled before TCRalphabeta/CD19-depleted stem cell transplant. These receptor sequences come from a boy aged 2 to 9 with acute lymphoblastic leukemia, due to receive a stem cell transplant.

Here the CDR3 reads CASSFPAGGGGAGELFF. The CDR3 DNA reads as TGTGCCAGCAGCTTCCCGGCGGGAGGAGGAGGCGCCGGGGAGCTGTTTTTT. The chain has TRBV7-9 and TRBJ2-2; 8 nucleotides match TRBD2. Germline CDR1 reads SEHNR; CDR2 reads FQNEAQ (reference sequence). CDR3 length equals 17 residues. Unmatched junction bases numbered 12, after V lost 3 bases and J lost 6 bases.

CDR3 nucleotides: TGTGCCAGCAGTGAAATTGGACTAGAAGGTTCTTCAGAGCAGTACTTC. This encodes CASSEIGLEGSSEQYF. The rearrangement links TRBV28 to TRBJ2-7, with 7 positions matching TRBD2. This CDR3 comprises 16 residues. With 5 bases clipped from V and 7 bases from J, the junction kept 17 bases outside the gene matches. Per germline, CDR1 MDHEN and CDR2 SYDVKM.

Many counts were recorded for this clonotype. The chain uses TRBV5-5 and TRBJ1-2, with 8 nucleotides matching TRBD1. CDR3 length: 15 amino acids. Germline loops: CDR1 SGHKS, CDR2 YYEKEE (reference sequence). V lost 4 bases to trimming and J lost 6 bases; unmatched junction nucleotides: 11. The DNA of the CDR3 is TGTGCCAGCAGCCTCGGACAGGGAAAGTGGGATGGCTACACCTTC. It specifies CASSLGQGKWDGYTF.

This clonotype was detected many times. J is TRBJ2-7 and V is TRBV20-1, with D possibly TRBD1 on 5 matching bases. The CDR3 sequence is 11 residues long. CDR1 is DFQATT, CDR2 SNEGSKA, per germline (reference sequence). Trimming removed 4 bases from V and 4 bases from J, with 8 bases in between. This CDR3 is CSAIDRYEQYF. Here the CDR3 DNA reads TGCAGTGCTATCGACAGATACGAGCAGTACTTC.

This clonotype was observed at least ten times. CDR3 sequence (DNA): TGCAGTGCTAGAGAGCAAAGCTACAATGAGCAGTTCTTC. As protein: CSAREQSYNEQFF. The chain joins TRBV20-1 to TRBJ2-1, with D unresolved. Germline-derived CDR1 and CDR2 are DFQATT and SNEGSKA (reference sequence). Deletions cut 0 bases from V and 3 bases from J, with 6 bases between. CDR3 size: 13 residues.

The rearrangement uses TRBV5-1 and TRBJ2-1, with 11 bases identical to TRBD2. The CDR3 has 16 amino acids. Germline-derived CDR1 and CDR2 are SGHRS and YFSETQ. V shed 0 bases and J 4 bases; nucleotides not matched to a gene: 3. Here the CDR3 DNA reads TGCGCCAGCAGCTTGGCCTTAGCGGGGGGGTACAATGAGCAGTTCTTC. Translation gives CASSLALAGGYNEQFF.

This clonotype turned up a few times. This rearrangement joins TRBV15 to TRBJ2-7, with 7 positions matching TRBD1. The ends lost 3 bases at V and 1 base at J; junction bases unmatched: 6. This CDR3 comprises 15 residues. CDR1 is LNHNV and CDR2 is YYDKDF in the germline V gene (reference sequence). The CDR3 reads CATSRTPGQSYEQYF. CDR3 sequence (DNA): TGTGCCACCAGCAGGACTCCGGGACAGTCCTACGAGCAGTACTTC.

This clonotype was counted between two and nine times. This rearrangement joins TRBV7-9 to TRBJ2-7, with TRBD2 as a possible D gene (6 bases). With 5 bases removed from V and 3 bases from J, the gap between germline ends came to 11 bases. This CDR3 is built from 13 residues. The germline gives CDR1 SEHNR, CDR2 FQNEAQ (reference sequence). The CDR3 DNA reads TGTGCCAGCAGCCCGGGGGTCGGCTACGAGCAGTACTTC. Its translation is CASSPGVGYEQYF.

The chain employs TRBV7-2 and TRBJ2-5; 7 nucleotides match TRBD1. Germline V CDR1 and CDR2: SGHTA, FQGNSA. The CDR3 totals 15 residues. Trimming at V came to 5 bases and at J to 5 bases, leaving 11 bases not matched to a gene. The CDR3 nucleotides read TGTGCCAGCAGCACTTCGACAGGGCCTCGGGAGACCCAGTACTTC. It translates to CASSTSTGPRETQYF.

This clonotype showed up many times. V usage is TRBV15 and J usage is TRBJ2-1; 16 nucleotides line up with TRBD2. Germline assignment: CDR1 LNHNV and CDR2 YYDKDF (reference sequence). The CDR3 is 15 amino acids. Trimming cost V 5 bases and J 12 bases; bases outside gene matches: 7. DNA for the CDR3: TGTGCCACCAGCTCCCCGGGACTAGCGGGAGGGGGGCAGTTCTTC. This sequence encodes CATSSPGLAGGGQFF. The variable domain in full, with the rest retrieved from reference TRBV15 and TRBJ2-1, is DAMVIQNPRYQVTQFGKPVTLSCSQTLNHNVMYWYQQKSSQAPKLLFHYYDKDFNNEADTPDNFQSRRPNTSFCFLDIRSPGLGDTAMYLCATSSPGLAGGGQFFGPGTRLTVL.

In its sample, this clonotype was seen a few times. The chain carries TRBV20-1 and TRBJ2-1; D possibly corresponds to TRBD1 (5 bases). The germline V gene has CDR1 DFQATT and CDR2 SNEGSKA (reference sequence). This CDR3 region has 11 residues. The V gene lost 8 bases and the J gene lost 5 bases, with 10 bases spanning the gap. In DNA, the CDR3 is TGCAGTAGACTGGGGCACAATGAGCAGTTCTTC. It specifies CSRLGHNEQFF.

The chain employs TRBV5-1 and TRBJ2-1; TRBD2 agrees at 9 bases. V shed 0 bases and J 6 bases; nucleotides not matched to a gene: 4. This CDR3 spans 15 amino acids. Germline-derived CDR1 and CDR2 are SGHRS and YFSETQ. The CDR3 coding sequence is TGCGCCAGCAGCTTGGTAGCGGGAGCCGCCAATGAGCAGTTCTTC. Its protein is CASSLVAGAANEQFF.

This chain joins TRBV27 and TRBJ2-3, with 12 bases aligning to TRBD2. The CDR3 is 17 residues long. V gave up 5 bases and J gave up 4 bases; unmatched junction bases: 10. The germline V gene has CDR1 MNHEY and CDR2 SMNVEV (reference sequence). CDR3 loop: CASSPLLAGGSPDTQYF. Here the CDR3 DNA reads TGTGCCAGCAGTCCCCTTCTAGCGGGAGGGTCCCCAGATACGCAGTATTTT.

In its sample, this clonotype was seen a few times. The chain recombines TRBV5-1 with TRBJ2-7, with 10 bases aligning to TRBD2. V gave up 2 bases and J gave up 1 base; unmatched junction bases: 12. The CDR3 contains 18 residues. Germline assignment: CDR1 SGHRS and CDR2 YFSETQ. The CDR3 region is CASSLSRLAGSTSYEQYF. DNA for the CDR3: TGCGCCAGCAGCTTATCAAGACTAGCGGGCTCAACATCCTACGAGCAGTACTTC.

This clonotype was seen at least ten times. The chain carries TRBV20-1 and TRBJ2-7; D is perhaps TRBD1 or TRBD2 (5 bases each). Germline CDR1 DFQATT, CDR2 SNEGSKA (reference sequence). CDR3 length: 15 amino acids. Trimming took off 0 bases at V and 3 bases at J, with 15 bases between the two ends. The CDR3 spells CSARDLGVRGYEQYF. CDR3 nucleotides: TGCAGTGCTAGAGATCTAGGGGTGAGGGGCTACGAGCAGTACTTC.

The CDR3 region is CASSRFNIKNRDNGEQYF. The CDR3 DNA follows: TGTGCCAGCAGCCGCTTCAATATAAAGAACCGGGACAACGGCGAGCAGTACTTC. The V call is TRBV7-8, the J call TRBJ2-7, with D possibly being TRBD1 (6 bases). CDR1 is SGHVS and CDR2 is FQNEAQ in the germline V gene. This CDR3 has 18 amino acids. Trimming cost V 5 bases and J 6 bases, with 29 bases left between them.

The chain links TRBV5-1 to TRBJ2-7; no clear D gene. Germline V gene data show CDR1 as SGHRS and CDR2 as YFSETQ. This CDR3 is built from 15 residues. The V and J ends lost 2 bases and 3 bases respectively, with 15 bases between them. The CDR3 is CASSFDFPTLYEQYF. The CDR3 bases are TGCGCCAGCAGCTTTGACTTTCCGACGCTCTACGAGCAGTACTTC.

Comments on this clonotype: Since a much larger clone is just one base distant, this may be a read error. CDR3 amino acids: CAISLGPNEGTQYF. The CDR3 DNA reads as TGTGCCATCAGCTTAGGGCCCAATGAAGGGACCCAGTACTTC. The chain couples TRBV11-1 to TRBJ2-5; D gene unclear. The CDR3 sequence is 14 residues long. The V gene's germline CDR1 is SGHAT and CDR2 FQDESV (reference sequence).

This clonotype was observed at least ten times. J is TRBJ2-3 and V is TRBV7-2; TRBD2 aligns across 8 bases. Germline V gene lookup returns CDR1 SGHTA and CDR2 FQGNSA. The ends lost 0 bases at V and 4 bases at J; junction bases unmatched: 3. There are 15 residues in the CDR3. The CDR3 sequence is CASSLAAGASDTQYF. The CDR3 DNA reads as TGTGCCAGCAGCTTAGCAGCGGGAGCGTCAGATACGCAGTATTTT.

CDR3 sequence reads: CSAREPLGTGELFF. In DNA form, the CDR3 reads TGCAGTGCTAGAGAACCCCTAGGCACCGGGGAGCTGTTTTTT. J is TRBJ2-2 and V is TRBV20-1; D uncertain. This CDR3 comprises 14 residues. Trimming pared 0 bases from V and 4 bases from J, leaving 9 bases between. The germline CDR1 and CDR2 sequences are DFQATT and SNEGSKA (reference sequence).

This clonotype was observed a handful of times. The chain recombines TRBV12-3 or TRBV12-4 with TRBJ1-6, with D tentatively TRBD1 (5 bases). V lost 3 bases and J lost 8, with 11 bases in between. CDR3 length: 14 residues. The CDR3 nucleotides read TGTGCCAGCAGTTTTAAGGGAGGGGATTCACCCCTCCACTTT. Residues: CASSFKGGDSPLHF.

This clonotype has a count of ten or more. The gene calls are TRBV6-2 or TRBV6-3 and TRBJ2-2; no firm D call. The CDR3 runs 15 residues. Germline CDR1 MNHEY, CDR2 SVGEGT. V was trimmed by 2 bases and J by 0 bases, leaving 7 bases between them. The CDR3 spells CASSYLNSNTGELFF. CDR3 bases: TGTGCCAGCAGTTACCTGAACTCGAACACCGGGGAGCTGTTTTTT.

The table lists this clonotype with a few counts. J is TRBJ1-1 and V is TRBV5-1; TRBD1 is a possible D gene (5 bases). The CDR3 length is 14 residues. V gave up 4 bases and J gave up 4 bases, with 14 bases separating them. The V gene's germline CDR1 is SGHRS and CDR2 YFSETQ. The CDR3 reads CASSRGGDGTEAFF. CDR3 bases: TGCGCCAGCAGCCGTGGGGGGGACGGCACTGAAGCTTTCTTT.

There are many counts of this clonotype. DNA for the CDR3: TGTGCCAGCGGGGACCGGATCTACGAGCAGTACTTC. Amino acid sequence: CASGDRIYEQYF. The chain combines TRBV6-1 with TRBJ2-7, with D perhaps TRBD1 or TRBD2 (5 bases each). The CDR3 runs to 12 residues. Germline CDR1 reads MNHNS; CDR2 reads SASEGT. V gave up 8 bases and J gave up 3 bases, with 11 bases separating them.

This clonotype came up a few times. This chain uses TRBV20-1 with TRBJ2-5; TRBD1 matches 7 bases. Germline CDR1 reads DFQATT; CDR2 reads SNEGSKA (reference sequence). Trimming cost V 6 bases and J 2 bases; bases outside gene matches: 6. The CDR3 consists of 13 residues. In nucleotides, the CDR3 is TGCAGTGCCAAAGGGACAGCGCAAGAGACCCAGTACTTC. Protein product: CSAKGTAQETQYF.

The chain links TRBV5-1 to TRBJ1-2; D remains ambiguous. Germline lookup yields CDR1 SGHRS and CDR2 YFSETQ. V lost 0 bases, J lost 6 bases, and 12 bases lay in between. The CDR3 is 14 residues long. CDR3 sequence: CASSLALRVDGYTF. The CDR3 region has the DNA TGCGCCAGCAGCTTGGCTTTACGGGTAGATGGCTACACCTTC.

Only a few counts were recorded for this clonotype. The chain is built from TRBV28 and TRBJ2-1; 7 bases map to TRBD2. The germline V gene has CDR1 MDHEN and CDR2 SYDVKM. The CDR3 has 17 residues. J was trimmed by 0 bases and V by 5 bases; bases with no gene match: 10. The CDR3 sequence: CASSAGGRGSSYNEQFF. CDR3 sequence (DNA): TGTGCCAGCAGTGCCGGGGGTCGCGGGAGCTCCTACAATGAGCAGTTCTTC.

This clonotype was recorded many times. The V call is TRBV6-5, the J call TRBJ2-3; possible D gene TRBD2, 6 bases. Trimming removed 2 bases at V and 4 bases at J, with 16 bases between. CDR1 and CDR2 from the germline V gene are MNHEY and SVGAGI. The CDR3 is made up of 16 amino acids. Here the CDR3 reads CASSYAGLGSADTQYF. CDR3 DNA sequence: TGTGCCAGCAGTTACGCCGGCCTCGGGAGCGCAGATACGCAGTATTTT.